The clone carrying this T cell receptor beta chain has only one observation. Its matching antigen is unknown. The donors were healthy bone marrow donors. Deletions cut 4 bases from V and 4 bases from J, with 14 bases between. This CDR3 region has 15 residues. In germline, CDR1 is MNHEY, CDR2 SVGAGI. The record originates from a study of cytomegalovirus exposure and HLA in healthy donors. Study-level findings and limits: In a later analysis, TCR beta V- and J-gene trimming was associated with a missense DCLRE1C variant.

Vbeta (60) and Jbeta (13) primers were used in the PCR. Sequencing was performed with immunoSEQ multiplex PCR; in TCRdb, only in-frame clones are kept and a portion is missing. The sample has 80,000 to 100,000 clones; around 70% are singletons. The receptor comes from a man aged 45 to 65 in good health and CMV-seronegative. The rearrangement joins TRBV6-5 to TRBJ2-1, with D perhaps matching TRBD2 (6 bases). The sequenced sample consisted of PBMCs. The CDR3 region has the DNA TGTGCCAGCAGTTTGCTTGGGACTGCATACAATGAGCAGTTCTTC. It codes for CASSLLGTAYNEQFF.